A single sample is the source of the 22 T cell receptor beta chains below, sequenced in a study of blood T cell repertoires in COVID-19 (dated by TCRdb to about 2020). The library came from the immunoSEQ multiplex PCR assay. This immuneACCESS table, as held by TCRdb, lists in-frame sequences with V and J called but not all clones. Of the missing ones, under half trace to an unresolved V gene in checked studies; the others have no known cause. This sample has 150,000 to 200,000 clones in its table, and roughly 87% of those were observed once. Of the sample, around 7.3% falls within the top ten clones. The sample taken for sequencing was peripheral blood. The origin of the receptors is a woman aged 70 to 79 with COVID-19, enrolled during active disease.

CDR3 bases: TGCGCCAGCAGCTTGGTGGGCACTCTCCAGAACACTGAAGCTTTCTTT. This sequence encodes CASSLVGTLQNTEAFF. The chain couples TRBV5-1 to TRBJ1-1; D is undetermined. Germline V gene sequence: CDR1 SGHRS, CDR2 YFSETQ. This CDR3 region has 16 residues. The V and J ends lost 0 bases and 1 base respectively, with 13 bases between them. The full variable domain, completed using reference TRBV5-1 and TRBJ1-1, is KAGVTQTPRYLIKTRGQQVTLSCSPISGHRSVSWYQQTPGQGLQFLFEYFSETQRNKGNFPGRFSGRQFSNSRSEMNVSTLELGDSALYLCASSLVGTLQNTEAFFGQGTRLTVV.

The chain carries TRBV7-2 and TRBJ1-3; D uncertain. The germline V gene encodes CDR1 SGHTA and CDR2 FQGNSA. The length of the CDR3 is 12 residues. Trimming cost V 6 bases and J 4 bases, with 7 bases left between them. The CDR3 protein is CASRKEGNTIYF. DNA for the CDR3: TGTGCCAGCAGAAAGGAGGGAAACACCATATATTTT. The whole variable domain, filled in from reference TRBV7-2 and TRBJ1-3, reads GAGVSQSPSNKVTEKGKDVELRCDPISGHTALYWYRQSLGQGLEFLIYFQGNSAPDKSGLPSDRFSAERTGGSVSTLTIQRTQQEDSAVYLCASRKEGNTIYFGEGSWLTVV.

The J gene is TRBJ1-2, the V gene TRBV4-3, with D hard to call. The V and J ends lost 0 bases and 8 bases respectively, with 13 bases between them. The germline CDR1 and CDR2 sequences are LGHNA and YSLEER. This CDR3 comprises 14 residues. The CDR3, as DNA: TGCGCCAGCAGCCAAGATGAGGTGGTAGGAGGCTACACCTTC. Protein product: CASSQDEVVGGYTF.

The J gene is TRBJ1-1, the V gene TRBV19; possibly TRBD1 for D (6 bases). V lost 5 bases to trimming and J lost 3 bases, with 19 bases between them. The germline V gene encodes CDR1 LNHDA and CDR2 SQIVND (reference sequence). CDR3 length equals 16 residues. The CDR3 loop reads CASSHGSGTLDTEAFF. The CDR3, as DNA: TGTGCCAGTAGTCATGGTTCCGGGACACTGGACACTGAAGCTTTCTTT.

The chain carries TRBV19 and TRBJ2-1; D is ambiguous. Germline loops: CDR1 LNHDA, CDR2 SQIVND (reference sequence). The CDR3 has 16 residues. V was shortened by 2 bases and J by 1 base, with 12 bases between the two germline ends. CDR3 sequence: CASSIFPTLSYNEQFF. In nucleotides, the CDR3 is TGTGCCAGTAGTATATTCCCGACACTGTCCTACAATGAGCAGTTCTTC.

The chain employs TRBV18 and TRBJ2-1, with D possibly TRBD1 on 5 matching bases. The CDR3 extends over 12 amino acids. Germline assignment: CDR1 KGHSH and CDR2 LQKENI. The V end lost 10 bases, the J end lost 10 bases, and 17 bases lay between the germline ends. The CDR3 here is CATRKTVLEQFF. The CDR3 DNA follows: TGTGCCACCCGAAAGACAGTGTTGGAGCAGTTCTTC.

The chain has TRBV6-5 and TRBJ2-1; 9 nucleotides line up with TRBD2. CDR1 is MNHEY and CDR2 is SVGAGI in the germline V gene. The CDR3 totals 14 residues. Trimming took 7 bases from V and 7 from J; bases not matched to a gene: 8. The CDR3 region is CASKKREVSNEQFF. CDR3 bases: TGTGCCAGCAAGAAGCGGGAGGTGAGTAATGAGCAGTTCTTC.

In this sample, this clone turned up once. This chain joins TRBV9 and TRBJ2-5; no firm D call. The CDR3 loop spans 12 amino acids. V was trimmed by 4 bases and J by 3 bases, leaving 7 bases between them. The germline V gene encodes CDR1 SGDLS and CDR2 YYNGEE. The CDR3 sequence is CASSPSEETQYF. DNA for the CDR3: TGTGCCAGCAGCCCCTCCGAAGAGACCCAGTACTTC. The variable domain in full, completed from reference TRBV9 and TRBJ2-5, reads DSGVTQTPKHLITATGQRVTLRCSPRSGDLSVYWYQQSLDQGLQFLIQYYNGEERAKGNILERFSAQQFPDLHSELNLSSLELGDSALYFCASSPSEETQYFGPGTRLLVL.

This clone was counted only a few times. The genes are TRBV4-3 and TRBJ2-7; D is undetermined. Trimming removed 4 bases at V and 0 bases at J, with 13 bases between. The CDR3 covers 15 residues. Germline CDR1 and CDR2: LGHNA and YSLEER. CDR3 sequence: CASSLYRGFSYEQYF. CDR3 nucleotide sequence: TGCGCCAGCAGCCTATATAGAGGCTTCTCCTACGAGCAGTACTTC.

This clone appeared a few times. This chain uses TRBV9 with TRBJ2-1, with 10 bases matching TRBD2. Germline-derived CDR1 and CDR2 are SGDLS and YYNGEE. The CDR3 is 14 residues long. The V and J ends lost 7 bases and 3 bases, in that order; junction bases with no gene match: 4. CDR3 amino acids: CASSLAGLYNEQFF. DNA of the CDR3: TGTGCCAGCTCACTAGCGGGACTCTACAATGAGCAGTTCTTC.

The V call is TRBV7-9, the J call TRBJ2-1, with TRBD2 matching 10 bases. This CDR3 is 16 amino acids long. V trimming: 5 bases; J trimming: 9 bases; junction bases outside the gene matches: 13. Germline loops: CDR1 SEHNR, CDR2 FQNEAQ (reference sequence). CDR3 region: CASSRPHGTSATEQFF. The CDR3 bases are TGTGCCAGCAGCAGACCCCATGGGACTAGCGCGACTGAGCAGTTCTTC.

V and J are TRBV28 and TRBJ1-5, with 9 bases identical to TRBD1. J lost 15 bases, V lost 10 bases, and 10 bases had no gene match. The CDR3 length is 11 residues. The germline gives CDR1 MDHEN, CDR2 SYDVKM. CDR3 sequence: CAIGWDREAHF. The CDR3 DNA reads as TGTGCCATAGGTTGGGACAGGGAGGCGCATTTT.

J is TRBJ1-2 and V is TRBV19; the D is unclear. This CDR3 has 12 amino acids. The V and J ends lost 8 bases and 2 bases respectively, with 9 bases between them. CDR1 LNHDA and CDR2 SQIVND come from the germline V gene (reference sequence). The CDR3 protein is CASLASNYGYTF. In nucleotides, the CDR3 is TGTGCCAGTCTCGCGTCGAACTATGGCTACACCTTC. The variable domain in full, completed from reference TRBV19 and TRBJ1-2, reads DGGITQSPKYLFRKEGQNVTLSCEQNLNHDAMYWYRQDPGQGLRLIYYSQIVNDFQKGDIAEGYSVSREKKESFPLTVTSAQKNPTAFYLCASLASNYGYTFGSGTRLTVV.

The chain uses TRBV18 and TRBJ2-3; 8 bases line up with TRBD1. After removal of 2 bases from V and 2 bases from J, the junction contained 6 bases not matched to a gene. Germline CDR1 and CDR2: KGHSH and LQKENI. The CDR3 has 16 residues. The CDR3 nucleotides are TGTGCCAGCTCACCAAGGACAGGGTGGGACACAGATACGCAGTATTTT. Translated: CASSPRTGWDTDTQYF.

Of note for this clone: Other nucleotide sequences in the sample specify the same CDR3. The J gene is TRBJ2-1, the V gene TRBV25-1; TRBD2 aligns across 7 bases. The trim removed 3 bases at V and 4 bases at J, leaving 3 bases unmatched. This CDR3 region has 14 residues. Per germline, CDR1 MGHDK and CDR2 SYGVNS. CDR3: CASSESGGYNEQFF. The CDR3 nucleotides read TGTGCCAGCAGTGAGTCGGGAGGTTACAATGAGCAGTTCTTC.

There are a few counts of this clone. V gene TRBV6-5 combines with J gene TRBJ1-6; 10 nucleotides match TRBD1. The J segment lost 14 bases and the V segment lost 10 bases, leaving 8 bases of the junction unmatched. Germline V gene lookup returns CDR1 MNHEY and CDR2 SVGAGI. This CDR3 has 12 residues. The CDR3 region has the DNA TGTGCCATCCGGGACAGGGGTCCCACCCTCCACTTT. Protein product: CAIRDRGPTLHF.

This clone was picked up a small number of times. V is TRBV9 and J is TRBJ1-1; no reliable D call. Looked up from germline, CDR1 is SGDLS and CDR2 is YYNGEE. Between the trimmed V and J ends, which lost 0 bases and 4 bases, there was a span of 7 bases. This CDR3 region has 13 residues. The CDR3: CASSVGLSTEAFF. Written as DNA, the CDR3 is TGTGCCAGCAGCGTAGGGTTGAGCACTGAAGCTTTCTTT.

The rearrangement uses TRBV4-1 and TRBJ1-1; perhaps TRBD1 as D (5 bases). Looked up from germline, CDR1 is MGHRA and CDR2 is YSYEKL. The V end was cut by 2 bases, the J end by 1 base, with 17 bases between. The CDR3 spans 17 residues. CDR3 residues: CASSQIYRTSPNTEAFF. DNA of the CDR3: TGCGCCAGCAGCCAAATATACAGGACATCCCCGAACACTGAAGCTTTCTTT.

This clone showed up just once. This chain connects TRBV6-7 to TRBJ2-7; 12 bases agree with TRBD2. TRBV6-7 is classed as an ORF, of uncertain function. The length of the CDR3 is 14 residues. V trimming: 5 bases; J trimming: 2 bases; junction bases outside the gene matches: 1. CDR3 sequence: CASSRTSGTYEQYF. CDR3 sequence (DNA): TGTGCCAGCAGTCGGACTAGCGGGACCTACGAGCAGTACTTC.

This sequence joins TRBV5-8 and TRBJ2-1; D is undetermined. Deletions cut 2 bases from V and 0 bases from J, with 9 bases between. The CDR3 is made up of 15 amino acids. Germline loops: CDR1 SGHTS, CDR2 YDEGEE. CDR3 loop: CASSLLTSSYNEQFF. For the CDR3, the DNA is TGTGCCAGCAGCTTACTAACAAGCTCCTACAATGAGCAGTTCTTC.

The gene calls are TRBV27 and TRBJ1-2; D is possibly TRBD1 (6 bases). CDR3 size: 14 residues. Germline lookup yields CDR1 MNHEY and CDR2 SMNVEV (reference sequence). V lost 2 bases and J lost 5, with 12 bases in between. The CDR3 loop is CASSLGGRSYGYTF. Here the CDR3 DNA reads TGTGCCAGCAGTTTAGGGGGCAGGTCTTATGGCTACACCTTC.

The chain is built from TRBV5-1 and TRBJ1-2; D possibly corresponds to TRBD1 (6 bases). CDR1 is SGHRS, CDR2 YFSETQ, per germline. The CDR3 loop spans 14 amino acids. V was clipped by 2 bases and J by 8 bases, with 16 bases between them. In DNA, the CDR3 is TGCGCCAGCAGCTTAACAGGGAGTGAAAAGGGCTACACCTTC. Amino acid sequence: CASSLTGSEKGYTF.